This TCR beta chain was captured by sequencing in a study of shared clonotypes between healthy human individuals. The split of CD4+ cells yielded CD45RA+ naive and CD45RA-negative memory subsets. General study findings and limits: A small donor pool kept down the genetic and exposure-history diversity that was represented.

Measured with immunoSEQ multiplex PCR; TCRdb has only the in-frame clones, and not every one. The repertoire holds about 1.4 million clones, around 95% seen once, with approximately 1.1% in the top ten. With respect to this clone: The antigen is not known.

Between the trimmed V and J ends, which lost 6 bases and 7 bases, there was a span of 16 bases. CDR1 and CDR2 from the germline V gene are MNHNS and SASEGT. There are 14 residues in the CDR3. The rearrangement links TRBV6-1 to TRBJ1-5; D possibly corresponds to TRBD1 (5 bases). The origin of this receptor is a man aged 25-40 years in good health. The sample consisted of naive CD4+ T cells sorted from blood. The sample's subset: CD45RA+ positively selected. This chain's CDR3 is CASSNGGGWQPQHF. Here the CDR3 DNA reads TGTGCCAGCAGCAATGGGGGGGGTTGGCAGCCCCAGCATTTT.